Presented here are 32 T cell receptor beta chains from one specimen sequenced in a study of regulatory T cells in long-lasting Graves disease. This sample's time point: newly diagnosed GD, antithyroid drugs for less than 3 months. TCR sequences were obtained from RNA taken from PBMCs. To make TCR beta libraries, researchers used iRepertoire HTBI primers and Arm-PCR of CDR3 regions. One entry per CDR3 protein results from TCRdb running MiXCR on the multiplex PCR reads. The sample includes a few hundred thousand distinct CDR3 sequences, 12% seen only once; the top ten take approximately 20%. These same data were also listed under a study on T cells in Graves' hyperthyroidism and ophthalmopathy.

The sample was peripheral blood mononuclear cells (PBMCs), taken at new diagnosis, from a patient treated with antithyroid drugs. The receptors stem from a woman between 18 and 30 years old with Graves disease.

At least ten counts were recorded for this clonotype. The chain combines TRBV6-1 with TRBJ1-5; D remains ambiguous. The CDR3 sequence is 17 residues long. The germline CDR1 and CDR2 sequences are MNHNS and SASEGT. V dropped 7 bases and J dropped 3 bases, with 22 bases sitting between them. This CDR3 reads CASINRSDRRNNQPQHF. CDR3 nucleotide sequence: TGTGCCAGCATTAACCGAAGTGATCGACGGAACAATCAGCCCCAGCATTTT.

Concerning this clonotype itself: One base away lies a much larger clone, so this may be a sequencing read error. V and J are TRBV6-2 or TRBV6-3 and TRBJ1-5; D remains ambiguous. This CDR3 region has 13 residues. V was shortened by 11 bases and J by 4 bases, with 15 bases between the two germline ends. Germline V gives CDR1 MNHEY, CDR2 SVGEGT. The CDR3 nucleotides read TGTGCCGGCGCCCTCGAGCGGAATCAGCCCCAGCATTTT. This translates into CAGALERNQPQHF.

CDR3 protein: CASSSPGTNNEQFF. The DNA of the CDR3 is TGTGCCAGCAGTTCGCCCGGGACCAACAATGAGCAGTTCTTC. The chain links TRBV6-5 to TRBJ2-1; either TRBD1 or TRBD2 may fit D (5 bases each). Germline values: CDR1 MNHEY, CDR2 SVGAGI. CDR3 length equals 14 residues. V was pared by 4 bases and J by 5 bases, with 12 bases between.

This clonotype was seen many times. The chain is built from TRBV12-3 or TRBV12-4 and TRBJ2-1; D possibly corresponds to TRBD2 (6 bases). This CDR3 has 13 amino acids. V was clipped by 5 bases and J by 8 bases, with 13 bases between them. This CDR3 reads CASSLGGGDEQFF. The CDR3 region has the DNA TGTGCCAGCAGTCTCGGGGGTGGGGATGAGCAGTTCTTC.

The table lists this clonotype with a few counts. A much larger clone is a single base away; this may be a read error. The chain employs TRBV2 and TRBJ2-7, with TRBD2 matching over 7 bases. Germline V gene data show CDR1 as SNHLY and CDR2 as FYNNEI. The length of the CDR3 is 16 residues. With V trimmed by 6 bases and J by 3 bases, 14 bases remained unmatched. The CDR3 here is CASRVDRGGDDYEQYV. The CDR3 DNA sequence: TGTGCCAGCAGAGTCGACCGGGGAGGGGACGACTACGAGCAGTACGTC.

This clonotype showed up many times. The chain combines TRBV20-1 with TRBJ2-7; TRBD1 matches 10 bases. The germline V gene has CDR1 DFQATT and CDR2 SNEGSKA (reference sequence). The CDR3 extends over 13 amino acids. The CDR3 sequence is CSARGTGDYEQYV. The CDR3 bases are TGCAGTGCAAGAGGGACAGGGGACTACGAGCAGTACGTC.

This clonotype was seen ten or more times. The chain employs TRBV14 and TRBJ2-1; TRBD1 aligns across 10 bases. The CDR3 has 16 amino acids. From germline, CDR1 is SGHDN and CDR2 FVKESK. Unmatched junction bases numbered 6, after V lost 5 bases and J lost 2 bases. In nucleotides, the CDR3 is TGTGCCAGCAGCGTACGGGACAGGGGTCCCTACAATGAGCAGTTCTTC. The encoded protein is CASSVRDRGPYNEQFF.

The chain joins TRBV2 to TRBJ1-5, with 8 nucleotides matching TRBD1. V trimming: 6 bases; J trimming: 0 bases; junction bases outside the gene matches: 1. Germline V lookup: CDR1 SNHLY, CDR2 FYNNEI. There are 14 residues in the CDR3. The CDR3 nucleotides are TGTGCCAGCAGGGACAGGGTTAGCAATCAGCCCCAGCATTTT. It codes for CASRDRVSNQPQHF.

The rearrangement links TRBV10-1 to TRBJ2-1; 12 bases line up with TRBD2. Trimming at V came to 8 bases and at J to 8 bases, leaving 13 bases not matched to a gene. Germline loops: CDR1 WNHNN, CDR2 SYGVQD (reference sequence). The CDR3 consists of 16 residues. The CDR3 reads CASGWTSGALRDEQFF. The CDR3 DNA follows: TGCGCCAGCGGGTGGACTAGCGGGGCCCTGAGGGATGAGCAGTTCTTC.

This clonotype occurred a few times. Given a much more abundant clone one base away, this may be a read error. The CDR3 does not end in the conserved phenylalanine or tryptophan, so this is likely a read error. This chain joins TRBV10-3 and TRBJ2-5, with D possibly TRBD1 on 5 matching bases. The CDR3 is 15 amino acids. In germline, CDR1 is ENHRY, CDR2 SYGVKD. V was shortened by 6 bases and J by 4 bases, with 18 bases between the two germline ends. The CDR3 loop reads CAISGRQGVLETQYL. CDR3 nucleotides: TGTGCCATCAGCGGACGCCAGGGCGTTCTAGAGACCCAGTACTTA.

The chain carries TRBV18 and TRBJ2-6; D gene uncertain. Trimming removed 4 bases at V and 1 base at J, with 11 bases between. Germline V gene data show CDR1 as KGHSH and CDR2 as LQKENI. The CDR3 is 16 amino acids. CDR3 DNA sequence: TGTGCCAGCTCACAAATGGGCGTATCTGGGGCCAACGTCCTGACTTTC. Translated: CASSQMGVSGANVLTF.

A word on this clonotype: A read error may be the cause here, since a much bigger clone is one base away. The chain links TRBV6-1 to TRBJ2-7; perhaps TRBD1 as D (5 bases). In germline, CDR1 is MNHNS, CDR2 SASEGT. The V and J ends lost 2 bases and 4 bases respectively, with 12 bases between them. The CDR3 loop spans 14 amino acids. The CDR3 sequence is CASSEMGKGYEQYF. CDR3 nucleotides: TGTGCCAGCAGTGAAATGGGCAAGGGGTACGAGCAGTACTTC.

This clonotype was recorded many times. The CDR3 sequence: CASSLERGGSTQYF. CDR3 coding DNA: TGTGCCAGCAGCTTAGAGCGGGGGGGCAGTACGCAGTATTTT. The rearrangement links TRBV11-2 to TRBJ2-3; 9 bases agree with TRBD2. The germline CDR1 and CDR2 sequences are SGHAT and FQNNGV. With 0 bases clipped from V and 8 bases from J, the junction kept 3 bases outside the gene matches. The CDR3 extends over 14 amino acids.

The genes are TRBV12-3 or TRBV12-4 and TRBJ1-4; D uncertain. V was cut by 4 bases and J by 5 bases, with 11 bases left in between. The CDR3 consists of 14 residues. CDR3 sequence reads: CASSSRALNEKLFF. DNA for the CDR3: TGTGCCAGCAGTTCCCGGGCCTTAAATGAAAAACTGTTTTTT.

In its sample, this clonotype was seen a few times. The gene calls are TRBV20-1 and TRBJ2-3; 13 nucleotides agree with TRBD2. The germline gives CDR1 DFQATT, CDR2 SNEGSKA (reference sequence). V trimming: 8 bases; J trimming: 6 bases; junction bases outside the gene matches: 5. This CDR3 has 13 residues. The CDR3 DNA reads TGCAGTTTACTAGCGGGGGGGCTGGATACGCAGTATTTT. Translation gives CSLLAGGLDTQYF.

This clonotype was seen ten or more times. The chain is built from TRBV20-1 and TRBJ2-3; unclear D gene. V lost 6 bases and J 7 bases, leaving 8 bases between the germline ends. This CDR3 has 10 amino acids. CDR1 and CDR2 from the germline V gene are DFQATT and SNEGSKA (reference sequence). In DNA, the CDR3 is TGCAGTGCCGCAAAACATACGCAGTATTTT. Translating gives CSAAKHTQYF.

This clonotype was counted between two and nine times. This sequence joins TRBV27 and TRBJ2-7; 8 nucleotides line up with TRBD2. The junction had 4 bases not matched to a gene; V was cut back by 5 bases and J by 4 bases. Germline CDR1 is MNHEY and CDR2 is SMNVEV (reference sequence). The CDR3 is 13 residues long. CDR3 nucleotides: TGTGCCAGCAGTCCCTCGGGAGGGTACGAGCAGTACTTC. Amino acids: CASSPSGGYEQYF.

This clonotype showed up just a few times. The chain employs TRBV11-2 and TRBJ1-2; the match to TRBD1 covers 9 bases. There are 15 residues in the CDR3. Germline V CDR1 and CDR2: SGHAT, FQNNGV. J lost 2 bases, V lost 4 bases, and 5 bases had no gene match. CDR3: CASSSGTGKNYGYTF. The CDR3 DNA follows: TGTGCCAGCAGCTCCGGGACAGGGAAAAACTATGGCTACACCTTC.

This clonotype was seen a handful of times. CDR3 amino acids: CASSREAGDTGELFF. CDR3 nucleotides: TGTGCCAGCAGTCGGGAGGCCGGAGACACCGGGGAGCTGTTTTTT. The chain employs TRBV6-2 or TRBV6-3 and TRBJ2-2; 7 bases agree with TRBD2. Trimming at V came to 5 bases and at J to 3 bases, leaving 6 bases not matched to a gene. Per germline, CDR1 MNHEY and CDR2 SVGEGT. The CDR3 runs 15 residues.

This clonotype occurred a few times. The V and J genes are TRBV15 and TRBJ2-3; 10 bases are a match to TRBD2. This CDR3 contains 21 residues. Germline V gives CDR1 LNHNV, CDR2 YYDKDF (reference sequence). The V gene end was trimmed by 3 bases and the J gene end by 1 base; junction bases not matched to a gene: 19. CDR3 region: CATSSYPLRRKREGGTDTQYF. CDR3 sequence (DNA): TGTGCCACCAGCAGCTACCCCCTAAGACGGAAGCGGGAGGGAGGCACAGATACGCAGTATTTT.

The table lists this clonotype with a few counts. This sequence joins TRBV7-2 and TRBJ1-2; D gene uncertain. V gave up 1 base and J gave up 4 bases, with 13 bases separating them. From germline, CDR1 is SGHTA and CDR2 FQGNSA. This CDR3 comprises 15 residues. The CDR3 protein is CASSLGQATVYGYTF. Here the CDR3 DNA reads TGTGCCAGCAGCTTAGGACAAGCCACTGTCTATGGCTACACCTTC.

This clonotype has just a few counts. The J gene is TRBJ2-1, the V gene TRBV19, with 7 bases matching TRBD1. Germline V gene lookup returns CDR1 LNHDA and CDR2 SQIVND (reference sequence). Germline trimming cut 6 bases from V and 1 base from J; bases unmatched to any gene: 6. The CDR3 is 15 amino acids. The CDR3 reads CASRNPDRSYNEQFF. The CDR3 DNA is TGTGCCAGTAGAAACCCGGACAGGTCCTACAATGAGCAGTTCTTC.

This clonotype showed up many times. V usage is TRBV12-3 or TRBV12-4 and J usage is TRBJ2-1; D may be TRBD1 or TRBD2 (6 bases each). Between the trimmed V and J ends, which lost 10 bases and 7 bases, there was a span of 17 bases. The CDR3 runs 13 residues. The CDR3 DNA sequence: TGTGCCACGGGGGCGTTCCCGAGTAATGAGCAGTTCTTC. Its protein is CATGAFPSNEQFF.

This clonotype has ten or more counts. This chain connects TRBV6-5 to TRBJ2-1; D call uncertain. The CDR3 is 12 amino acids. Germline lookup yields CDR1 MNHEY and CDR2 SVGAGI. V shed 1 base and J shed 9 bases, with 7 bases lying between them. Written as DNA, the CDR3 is TGTGCCAGCAGTTACTACGAAGGTGAGCAGTTCTTC. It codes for CASSYYEGEQFF.

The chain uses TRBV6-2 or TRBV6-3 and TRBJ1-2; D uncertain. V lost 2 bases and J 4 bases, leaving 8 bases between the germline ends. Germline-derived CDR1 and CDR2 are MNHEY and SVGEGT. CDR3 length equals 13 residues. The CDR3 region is CASSYRQSYGYTF. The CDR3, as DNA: TGTGCCAGCAGTTACCGGCAGAGCTATGGCTACACCTTC.

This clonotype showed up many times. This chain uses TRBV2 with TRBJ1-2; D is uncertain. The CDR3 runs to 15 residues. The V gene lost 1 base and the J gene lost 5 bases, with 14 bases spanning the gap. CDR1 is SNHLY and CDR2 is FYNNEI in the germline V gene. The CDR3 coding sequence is TGTGCCAGCAGTGAAGATTCTTTCCGACGGTATGGCTACACCTTC. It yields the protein CASSEDSFRRYGYTF.

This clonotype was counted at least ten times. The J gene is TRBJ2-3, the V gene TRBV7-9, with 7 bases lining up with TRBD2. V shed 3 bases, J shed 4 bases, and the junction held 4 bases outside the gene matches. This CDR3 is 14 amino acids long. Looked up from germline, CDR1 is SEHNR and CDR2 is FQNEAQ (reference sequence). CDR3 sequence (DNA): TGTGCCAGCAGCTTCAGCGGGATTGCAGATACGCAGTATTTT. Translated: CASSFSGIADTQYF.

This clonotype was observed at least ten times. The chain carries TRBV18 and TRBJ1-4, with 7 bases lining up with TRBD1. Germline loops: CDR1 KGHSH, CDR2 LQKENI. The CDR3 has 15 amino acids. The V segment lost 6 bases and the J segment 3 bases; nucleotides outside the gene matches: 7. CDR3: CASSPRGLANEKLFF. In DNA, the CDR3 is TGTGCCAGCTCCCCAAGGGGGCTGGCTAATGAAAAACTGTTTTTT.

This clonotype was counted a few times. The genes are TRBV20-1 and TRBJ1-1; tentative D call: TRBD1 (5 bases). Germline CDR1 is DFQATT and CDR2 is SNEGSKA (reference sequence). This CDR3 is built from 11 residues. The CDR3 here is CGGKANTEAFF. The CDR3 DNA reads TGCGGGGGAAAGGCGAACACTGAAGCTTTCTTT.

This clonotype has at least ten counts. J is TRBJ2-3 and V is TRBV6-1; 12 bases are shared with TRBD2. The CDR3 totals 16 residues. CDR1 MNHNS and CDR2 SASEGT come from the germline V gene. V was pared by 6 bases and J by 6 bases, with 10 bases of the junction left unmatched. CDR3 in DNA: TGTGCCAGCAGAGTGCTAGCGGGAGGGCCCCCGGATACGCAGTATTTT. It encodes CASRVLAGGPPDTQYF.

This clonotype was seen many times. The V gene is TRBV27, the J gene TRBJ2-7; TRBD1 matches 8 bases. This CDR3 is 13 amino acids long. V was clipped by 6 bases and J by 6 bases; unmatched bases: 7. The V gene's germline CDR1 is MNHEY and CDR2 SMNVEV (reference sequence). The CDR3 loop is CASRWDRFSEQYF. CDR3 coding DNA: TGTGCCAGCAGATGGGACAGGTTCTCCGAGCAGTACTTC.

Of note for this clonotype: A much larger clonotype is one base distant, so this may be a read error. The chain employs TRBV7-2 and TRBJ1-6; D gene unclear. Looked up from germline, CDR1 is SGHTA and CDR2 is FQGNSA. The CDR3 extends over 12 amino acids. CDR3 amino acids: CASRPLNSPLRF. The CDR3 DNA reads TGTGCCAGCAGACCGCTAAATTCACCCCTCCGCTTT.